This TCR beta chain is drawn from a study of blood T cell repertoires in COVID-19. Study as a whole: Some COVID-19 samples were acute and others convalescent; all came from the United States, Italy and Spain. PBMCs, B-cell-depleted T cells, or T cells provided the cDNA or gDNA that made up the material.

The CDR3 is 14 amino acids. From germline, CDR1 is ENHRY and CDR2 SYGVKD. Trimming pared 3 bases from V and 5 bases from J, leaving 12 bases between. In the original processing: The authors estimated nucleated cell counts from reference gene primer amplification. Repertoires were generated with immunoSEQ multiplex PCR, while TCRdb's copy carries only in-frame clones and drops some. V and J calls and clone size follow that table, whereas D and trimming were derived from the DNA. The data contain tens of thousands of clones, about 79% of them singletons. The receptor comes from a man in his 70s with acute or convalescent COVID-19. The rearrangement joins TRBV10-3 to TRBJ2-3, with D possibly being TRBD2 (5 bases). The sample consisted of peripheral blood. CDR3 in DNA: TGTGCCATCAGTGACGGGGAGTTGGGAGATACGCAGTATTTT. Translating it yields CAISDGELGDTQYF.